This entry is about one TCR beta chain. Its target is unknown. CDR3 length equals 14 residues. The ends lost 2 bases at V and 7 bases at J; junction bases unmatched: 3. The data stem from a study of T cells in Graves' hyperthyroidism and ophthalmopathy. Regarding the study as a whole: Most clonotypes expanded in thyroid above 0.001 were likewise present in blood. The model foresaw ophthalmopathy a median around 6.4 months prior to onset.

Exclusion followed for patients with uncontrolled infection, other autoimmune disease, pregnancy or lactation. The investigators amplified TCR beta CDR3 regions from RNA transcripts. When the TCR CDR3 underwent first-round RT-PCR, the HTBI primer set was used. MiXCR, run by TCRdb on the multiplex PCR reads, gives a single entry per CDR3 protein. The table lists about 590,000 distinct CDR3 sequences, 15% to 18% of them singletons, with around 7.3% in the top ten. The TCR comes from a woman in her twenties or thirties with Graves' hyperthyroidism. Sequenced material: blood. The chain couples TRBV12-3 or TRBV12-4 to TRBJ1-4; 8 bases are a match to TRBD1. This chain's CDR3 is CASSLQGALEKLFF. CDR3 coding DNA: TGTGCCAGCAGTTTACAGGGGGCGCTTGAAAAACTGTTTTTT.